Each of the 25 T cell receptor beta chains below was sequenced from the same sample in a study of cytomegalovirus exposure and HLA in healthy donors (dated by TCRdb to about 2017). The library was built by means of the immunoSEQ multiplex PCR assay. For the multiplex PCR, a mixture combining 60 forward primers for TCR Vbeta segments and 13 reverse primers for TCR Jbeta segments was used. The source is immuneACCESS, and TCRdb retained only in-frame sequences with V and J called. Part of the clones is not carried over; for the studies checked, unresolved V genes explain less than half of this, and the remainder is unexplained. Within this sample are roughly 150,000 clones, with roughly 85% of them counted one time only. Of the sample, 1.3% is held by the ten largest clones. Sequencing was carried out using PBMCs. The receptor set was obtained from a man aged 25 to 40 in good health and CMV-seronegative.

The chain is built from TRBV10-2 and TRBJ2-1, with 7 bases lining up with TRBD2. The germline CDR1 and CDR2 sequences are WSHSY and SAAADI. V shed 8 bases and J 4 bases; nucleotides not matched to a gene: 8. This CDR3 region has 14 residues. CDR3 sequence reads: CASGREHRYNEQFF. The CDR3 DNA reads as TGCGCCAGCGGGCGGGAGCACCGTTACAATGAGCAGTTCTTC.

The rearrangement links TRBV27 to TRBJ1-5; tentative D call: TRBD1 (6 bases). The CDR3 has 13 residues. Trimming took off 4 bases at V and 7 bases at J, with 11 bases between the two ends. Germline CDR1 reads MNHEY; CDR2 reads SMNVEV (reference sequence). For the CDR3, the DNA is TGTGCCAGCAGTTACTCGGGGGGCCAGCCCCAGCATTTT. Encoded protein: CASSYSGGQPQHF.

This rearrangement joins TRBV5-1 to TRBJ2-7, with 7 bases fitting TRBD2. From germline, CDR1 is SGHRS and CDR2 YFSETQ. V trimming: 4 bases; J trimming: 0 bases; junction bases outside the gene matches: 7. The CDR3 is made up of 15 amino acids. CDR3 coding DNA: TGCGCCAGCAGCGTTGTCGAGCGGGGCTCCTACGAGCAGTACTTC. Encoded protein: CASSVVERGSYEQYF.

This rearrangement joins TRBV15 to TRBJ1-4; TRBD1 might be the D (6 bases). Germline V gene data show CDR1 as LNHNV and CDR2 as YYDKDF (reference sequence). The CDR3 covers 16 residues. The V end lost 4 bases, the J end lost 6 bases, and 18 bases lay between the germline ends. This CDR3 is CATSIKAGRGHEKLFF. As DNA, the CDR3 is TGTGCCACCAGCATAAAGGCAGGCAGGGGTCATGAAAAACTGTTTTTT.

The J gene is TRBJ2-1, the V gene TRBV18; 9 nucleotides match TRBD2. The CDR3 length is 15 residues. Losses at the gene ends were 1 base for V and 9 bases for J; bases not matched to a gene: 7. The V gene's germline CDR1 is KGHSH and CDR2 LQKENI. The chain's CDR3 is CASSPLKREVGEQFF. Written as DNA, the CDR3 is TGTGCCAGCTCACCACTCAAGCGGGAGGTAGGTGAGCAGTTCTTC.

V is TRBV16 and J is TRBJ1-3; 7 bases map to TRBD1. Germline V gives CDR1 KGHSY, CDR2 FQNENV. V was pared by 0 bases and J by 1 base, with 3 bases of the junction left unmatched. The CDR3 is made up of 16 amino acids. CDR3 sequence: CASSQSHRGSGNTIYF. The CDR3 coding sequence is TGTGCCAGCAGCCAATCCCACAGGGGATCTGGAAACACCATATATTTT.

The chain carries TRBV4-2 and TRBJ1-5; D might be TRBD1 (6 bases). In germline, CDR1 is LGHNA, CDR2 YNFKEQ. V was shortened by 1 base and J by 0 bases, with 10 bases between the two germline ends. The CDR3 is made up of 16 amino acids. For the CDR3, the DNA is TGTGCCAGCAGCCAAGGGACAGTTTATAGCAATCAGCCCCAGCATTTT. Protein product: CASSQGTVYSNQPQHF.

The V gene is TRBV11-3, the J gene TRBJ2-5; weak D call: TRBD2 (5 bases). Germline loops: CDR1 SGHNT, CDR2 YENEEA. The CDR3 loop spans 15 amino acids. Between the trimmed V and J ends, which lost 1 base and 5 bases, there was a span of 14 bases. The CDR3 sequence is CASSLGTTPGETQYF. CDR3 nucleotide sequence: TGTGCCAGCAGCTTAGGGACCACCCCGGGGGAGACCCAGTACTTC.

J is TRBJ1-1 and V is TRBV28; 9 bases match TRBD1. The germline V gene has CDR1 MDHEN and CDR2 SYDVKM. CDR3 length equals 14 residues. Trimming removed 6 bases from V and 6 bases from J; junction bases left unmatched: 8. CDR3 sequence reads: CASRRQGVSPEAFF. Written as DNA, the CDR3 is TGTGCCAGCAGAAGACAGGGGGTAAGTCCTGAAGCTTTCTTT. Full variable domain (rest looked up from reference TRBV28 and TRBJ1-1): DVKVTQSSRYLVKRTGEKVFLECVQDMDHENMFWYRQDPGLGLRLIYFSYDVKMKEKGDIPEGYSVSREKKERFSLILESASTNQTSMYLCASRRQGVSPEAFFGQGTRLTVV.

This chain joins TRBV9 and TRBJ2-2; possibly TRBD1 for D (6 bases). V was pared by 2 bases and J by 0 bases, with 11 bases between. This CDR3 region has 16 residues. Germline-derived CDR1 and CDR2 are SGDLS and YYNGEE. CDR3 in DNA: TGTGCCAGCAGCGTTCAGACAGGCACGAACACCGGGGAGCTGTTTTTT. Translation gives CASSVQTGTNTGELFF.

The chain is built from TRBV29-1 and TRBJ2-5, with TRBD2 matching 9 bases. The ends lost 0 bases at V and 0 bases at J; junction bases unmatched: 2. There are 15 residues in the CDR3. Per the germline V gene, CDR1 is SQVTM and CDR2 is ANQGSEA. The CDR3 reads CSVEEAGGYQETQYF. The DNA of the CDR3 is TGCAGCGTTGAAGAAGCGGGGGGCTACCAAGAGACCCAGTACTTC.

The chain is built from TRBV6-5 and TRBJ1-1, with TRBD1 identical over 9 bases. V gave up 7 bases and J gave up 6 bases; unmatched junction bases: 15. CDR1 is MNHEY and CDR2 is SVGAGI in the germline V gene. CDR3 length: 16 residues. In DNA form, the CDR3 reads TGTGCCAGCACTTATAGATTACAGGGGGCTAGGGCTGAAGCTTTCTTT. Its translation is CASTYRLQGARAEAFF.

This clone has a single count. The chain is built from TRBV29-1 and TRBJ2-5; D might be TRBD2 (6 bases). The germline V gene encodes CDR1 SQVTM and CDR2 ANQGSEA. The CDR3 runs to 15 residues. V lost 1 base to trimming and J lost 5 bases, with 17 bases between them. The CDR3 sequence: CSVEGVGGLPETQYF. In DNA, the CDR3 is TGCAGCGTTGAAGGGGTCGGGGGATTGCCCGAGACCCAGTACTTC.

The rearrangement links TRBV30 to TRBJ2-1, with D maybe TRBD1 (5 bases). This CDR3 region has 14 residues. Germline lookup yields CDR1 GTSNPN and CDR2 SVGIG (reference sequence). With 2 bases removed from V and 13 bases from J, the gap between germline ends came to 21 bases. CDR3: CAWSPLYGAHIQFF. CDR3 DNA sequence: TGTGCCTGGAGTCCTCTATATGGGGCCCATATTCAGTTCTTC.

The CDR3, as DNA: TGCGCCAGCAGCCTGGGGCCCAACACCGGGGAGCTGTTTTTT. Translating gives CASSLGPNTGELFF. This chain joins TRBV4-3 and TRBJ2-2; possible D gene TRBD1, 5 bases. There are 14 residues in the CDR3. V lost 4 bases to trimming and J lost 2 bases, with 8 bases between them. Germline-derived CDR1 and CDR2 are LGHNA and YSLEER.

The rearrangement uses TRBV30 and TRBJ1-5; the D gene is possibly TRBD1 (5 bases). Germline V gives CDR1 GTSNPN, CDR2 SVGIG (reference sequence). Trimming pared 3 bases from V and 3 bases from J, leaving 9 bases between. This CDR3 comprises 13 residues. The CDR3 bases are TGTGCCTGGAGCGGACACGACAATCAGCCCCAGCATTTT. Protein sequence: CAWSGHDNQPQHF.

This CDR3 reads CASSESTTATGELFF. The CDR3 nucleotides are TGTGCCAGCAGTGAATCAACGACAGCCACCGGGGAGCTGTTTTTT. The V and J genes are TRBV25-1 and TRBJ2-2; TRBD1 is a possible D gene (5 bases). Germline-derived CDR1 and CDR2 are MGHDK and SYGVNS. With 1 base removed from V and 4 bases from J, the gap between germline ends came to 10 bases. CDR3 length: 15 residues.

The V gene is TRBV10-3, the J gene TRBJ2-7, with D perhaps matching TRBD1 (6 bases). In germline, CDR1 is ENHRY, CDR2 SYGVKD. The V end was cut by 2 bases, the J end by 4 bases, with 12 bases between. The CDR3 loop spans 14 amino acids. CDR3 nucleotides: TGTGCCATCAGTGAGCGGGACATACGATACGAGCAGTACTTC. Its protein is CAISERDIRYEQYF.

The rearrangement joins TRBV19 to TRBJ2-7, with 9 bases that match TRBD2. The CDR3 length is 15 residues. Germline-derived CDR1 and CDR2 are LNHDA and SQIVND (reference sequence). V trimming: 9 bases; J trimming: 6 bases; junction bases outside the gene matches: 15. Here the CDR3 DNA reads TGTGCCAGCTCCCTGGGAGCGGGAGGAGGCAGCGAGCAGTACTTC. This encodes CASSLGAGGGSEQYF.

The chain employs TRBV6-6 and TRBJ2-5; TRBD2 agrees at 7 bases. The J segment lost 2 bases and the V segment lost 5 bases, leaving 8 bases of the junction unmatched. Germline V gene data show CDR1 as MNHNY and CDR2 as SVGAGI (reference sequence). The CDR3 contains 15 residues. The CDR3: CASSPWDSGQETQYF. DNA of the CDR3: TGTGCCAGCAGTCCCTGGGATAGCGGGCAAGAGACCCAGTACTTC.

The CDR3 here is CASSLTGAEAFF. The DNA of the CDR3 is TGTGCCAGCAGTCTGACAGGGGCTGAAGCTTTCTTT. The rearrangement joins TRBV6-5 to TRBJ1-1, with TRBD1 identical over 8 bases. The CDR3 loop spans 12 amino acids. Trimming took 5 bases from V and 6 from J; bases not matched to a gene: 2. Germline assignment: CDR1 MNHEY and CDR2 SVGAGI.

The V and J genes are TRBV13 and TRBJ2-7; D is undetermined. The germline V gene has CDR1 PRHDT and CDR2 FYEKMQ (reference sequence). V lost 3 bases to trimming and J lost 2 bases, with 17 bases between them. The CDR3 extends over 16 amino acids. The CDR3 region is CASSLRAQVRAYEQYF. The CDR3 nucleotides are TGTGCCAGCAGCTTGCGAGCCCAAGTTCGGGCCTACGAGCAGTACTTC.

The chain recombines TRBV14 with TRBJ1-2; tentatively, D is TRBD1 (6 bases). Trimming removed 0 bases at V and 8 bases at J, with 13 bases between. The CDR3 loop spans 14 amino acids. Germline CDR1 is SGHDN and CDR2 is FVKESK. The CDR3 is CASSQDPGEGGYTF. The CDR3 region has the DNA TGTGCCAGCAGCCAAGATCCAGGGGAGGGGGGCTACACCTTC.

The rearrangement uses TRBV7-3 and TRBJ2-1, with 8 bases fitting TRBD2. From germline, CDR1 is SGHTA and CDR2 FQGTGA. Trimming took 1 base from V and 3 from J; bases not matched to a gene: 5. CDR3 size: 16 residues. Written as DNA, the CDR3 is TGTGCCAGCAGCTTAAATACTGCGGGGGGCTACAATGAGCAGTTCTTC. Protein: CASSLNTAGGYNEQFF.

V gene TRBV19 combines with J gene TRBJ1-1; TRBD1 aligns across 7 bases. With 5 bases clipped from V and 0 bases from J, the junction kept 3 bases outside the gene matches. This CDR3 contains 14 residues. From germline, CDR1 is LNHDA and CDR2 SQIVND (reference sequence). The CDR3 sequence: CASSFGQVNTEAFF. The CDR3 DNA reads as TGTGCCAGTAGTTTTGGACAGGTGAACACTGAAGCTTTCTTT.